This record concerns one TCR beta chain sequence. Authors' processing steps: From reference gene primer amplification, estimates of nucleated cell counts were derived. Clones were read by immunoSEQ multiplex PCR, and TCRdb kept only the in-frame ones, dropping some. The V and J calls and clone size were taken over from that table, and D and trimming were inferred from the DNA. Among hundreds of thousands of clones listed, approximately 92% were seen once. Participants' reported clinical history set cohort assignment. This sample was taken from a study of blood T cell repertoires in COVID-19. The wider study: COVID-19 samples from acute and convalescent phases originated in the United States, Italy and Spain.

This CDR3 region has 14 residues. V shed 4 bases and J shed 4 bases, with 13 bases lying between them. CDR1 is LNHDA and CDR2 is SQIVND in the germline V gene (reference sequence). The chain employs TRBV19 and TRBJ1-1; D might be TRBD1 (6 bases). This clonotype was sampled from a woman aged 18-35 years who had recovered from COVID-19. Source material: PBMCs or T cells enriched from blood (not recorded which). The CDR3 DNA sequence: TGTGCCAGTAGTACCACGGACAGATCCACTGAAGCTTTCTTT. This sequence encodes CASSTTDRSTEAFF.